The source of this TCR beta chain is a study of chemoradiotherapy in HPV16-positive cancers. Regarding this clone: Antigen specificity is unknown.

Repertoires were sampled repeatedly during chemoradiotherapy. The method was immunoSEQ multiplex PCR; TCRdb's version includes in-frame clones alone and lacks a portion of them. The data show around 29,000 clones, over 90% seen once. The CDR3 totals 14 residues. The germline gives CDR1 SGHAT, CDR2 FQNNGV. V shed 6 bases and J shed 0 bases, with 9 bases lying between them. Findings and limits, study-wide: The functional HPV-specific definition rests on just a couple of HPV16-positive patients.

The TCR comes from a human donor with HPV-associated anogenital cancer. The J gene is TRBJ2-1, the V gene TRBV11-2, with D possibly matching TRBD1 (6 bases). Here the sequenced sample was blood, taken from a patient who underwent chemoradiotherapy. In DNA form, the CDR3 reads TGTGCCAGCAGAACACAGGGCTCCTACAATGAGCAGTTCTTC. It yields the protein CASRTQGSYNEQFF.